One sample yielded the 27 T cell receptor beta chains listed below, sequenced in a study of T cell changes during pregnancy in multiple sclerosis. This table comes from immunoSEQ multiplex PCR, and its TCRdb copy is limited to in-frame clones, with some not included. Of roughly 38,000 clones in the sample, around 91% are singletons; the top ten hold around 0.69%. Sequenced material: CD4+ T cells from peripheral blood mononuclear cells, taken in the second trimester of pregnancy. These receptors were collected from a female donor in good health, enrolled as a control in a pregnancy study.

The chain has TRBV7-2 and TRBJ2-6; D not certain. V lost 7 bases to trimming and J lost 0 bases, with 7 bases between them. Germline V CDR1 and CDR2: SGHTA, FQGNSA. This CDR3 has 14 residues. CDR3 loop: CASTSTSGANVLTF. The CDR3, as DNA: TGTGCCAGCACCTCTACCTCTGGGGCCAACGTCCTGACTTTC.

This clone was counted a few times. This chain joins TRBV28 and TRBJ1-5, with D perhaps TRBD1 (5 bases). CDR3 length: 16 residues. V was pared by 7 bases and J by 6 bases, with 22 bases between. Germline CDR1 is MDHEN and CDR2 is SYDVKM. The CDR3 DNA sequence: TGTGCCAGCAACCACCTCTCGGGGGGATCTGGTCAGCCCCAGCATTTT. Its translation is CASNHLSGGSGQPQHF.

Only one count was recorded for this clone. This sequence joins TRBV30 and TRBJ2-7; D is perhaps TRBD1 (6 bases). In germline, CDR1 is GTSNPN, CDR2 SVGIG (reference sequence). This CDR3 contains 12 residues. V lost 0 bases to trimming and J lost 6 bases, with 9 bases between them. The CDR3 region is CAWSVLQGEQYF. The DNA for the CDR3 is TGTGCCTGGAGTGTACTACAGGGCGAGCAGTACTTC. Variable domain in full (rest from reference TRBV30 and TRBJ2-7): SQTIHQWPATLVQPVGSPLSLECTVEGTSNPNLYWYRQAAGRGLQLLFYSVGIGQISSEVPQNLSASRPQDRQFILSSKKLLLSDSGFYLCAWSVLQGEQYFGPGTRLTVT.

The chain recombines TRBV7-9 with TRBJ1-2; D not certain. Trimming shortened V by 3 bases and J by 0 bases, and 8 bases separated the two germline ends. CDR3 length equals 14 residues. Germline V CDR1 and CDR2: SEHNR, FQNEAQ (reference sequence). CDR3 in DNA: TGTGCCAGCAGCTTTACGGGGTCTAACTATGGCTACACCTTC. Its translation: CASSFTGSNYGYTF.

CDR3 residues: CASSLIGAPTEQYF. DNA of the CDR3: TGCGCCAGCAGCTTGATAGGGGCCCCCACCGAGCAGTACTTC. The chain carries TRBV5-1 and TRBJ2-7; perhaps TRBD1 as D (5 bases). Germline V lookup: CDR1 SGHRS, CDR2 YFSETQ. This CDR3 region has 14 residues. Trimming took off 1 base at V and 6 bases at J, with 14 bases between the two ends. The variable domain in full, completed from reference TRBV5-1 and TRBJ2-7, reads KAGVTQTPRYLIKTRGQQVTLSCSPISGHRSVSWYQQTPGQGLQFLFEYFSETQRNKGNFPGRFSGRQFSNSRSEMNVSTLELGDSALYLCASSLIGAPTEQYFGPGTRLTVT.

The rearrangement joins TRBV7-9 to TRBJ1-2; 7 bases line up with TRBD1. The CDR3 sequence is 15 residues long. Looked up from germline, CDR1 is SEHNR and CDR2 is FQNEAQ (reference sequence). The junction had 6 bases not matched to a gene; V was cut back by 5 bases and J by 0 bases. The CDR3 nucleotides are TGTGCCAGCAGCGCGGGGACAGTAGCTAACTATGGCTACACCTTC. Encoded protein: CASSAGTVANYGYTF.

V is TRBV9 and J is TRBJ1-4; D unclear. This CDR3 comprises 15 residues. Looked up from germline, CDR1 is SGDLS and CDR2 is YYNGEE. Trimming pared 1 base from V and 0 bases from J, leaving 7 bases between. CDR3 in amino acids: CASSVSTTTNEKLFF. CDR3 nucleotide sequence: TGTGCCAGCAGCGTATCAACAACAACTAATGAAAAACTGTTTTTT.

The J gene is TRBJ1-6, the V gene TRBV4-1, with 8 bases aligning to TRBD1. CDR1 is MGHRA and CDR2 is YSYEKL in the germline V gene. V dropped 4 bases and J dropped 5; count of bases not matched to a gene: 1. This CDR3 spans 14 amino acids. The CDR3 reads CASSPGQDNSPLHF. The CDR3, as DNA: TGCGCCAGCAGCCCGGGACAGGATAATTCACCCCTCCACTTT.

This clone was observed a single time. This rearrangement joins TRBV5-1 to TRBJ2-5; 11 nucleotides agree with TRBD2. This CDR3 contains 16 residues. Germline V CDR1 and CDR2: SGHRS, YFSETQ. Trimming took 1 base from V and 5 from J; bases not matched to a gene: 7. The CDR3 loop reads CASSLISGGAGETQYF. CDR3 nucleotide sequence: TGCGCCAGCAGCTTGATTAGCGGGGGGGCCGGGGAGACCCAGTACTTC. The whole variable domain, filled in from reference TRBV5-1 and TRBJ2-5, reads KAGVTQTPRYLIKTRGQQVTLSCSPISGHRSVSWYQQTPGQGLQFLFEYFSETQRNKGNFPGRFSGRQFSNSRSEMNVSTLELGDSALYLCASSLISGGAGETQYFGPGTRLLVL.

The chain joins TRBV7-2 to TRBJ2-5; 8 bases agree with TRBD2. Trimming took 8 bases from V and 5 from J; bases not matched to a gene: 16. The CDR3 extends over 16 amino acids. The germline V gene encodes CDR1 SGHTA and CDR2 FQGNSA. The CDR3 DNA is TGTGCCAGCCGACCCTACCCGAGCGGGGGAGGGGAGACCCAGTACTTC. This codes for CASRPYPSGGGETQYF.

V usage is TRBV6-5 and J usage is TRBJ1-6, with 10 bases lining up with TRBD1. Germline-derived CDR1 and CDR2 are MNHEY and SVGAGI. The length of the CDR3 is 15 residues. V was clipped by 5 bases and J by 8 bases; unmatched bases: 6. CDR3 sequence reads: CASSTSGQGHSPLHF. The CDR3 region has the DNA TGTGCCAGCAGTACATCGGGACAGGGGCATTCACCCCTCCACTTT.

The chain recombines TRBV2 with TRBJ2-1; 9 bases fit TRBD2. Germline assignment: CDR1 SNHLY and CDR2 FYNNEI. The V segment lost 7 bases and the J segment 7 bases; nucleotides outside the gene matches: 11. The CDR3 loop spans 15 amino acids. DNA for the CDR3: TGTGCCAGCACCAGGGGTAGCGGGGGTGGGAATGAGCAGTTCTTC. Amino acids: CASTRGSGGGNEQFF.

This chain's CDR3 is CSVGVIETQYF. CDR3 DNA sequence: TGCAGCGTGGGAGTAATAGAGACCCAGTACTTC. The rearrangement uses TRBV29-1 and TRBJ2-5; tentative D call: TRBD2 (5 bases). V lost 6 bases and J 4 bases, leaving 9 bases between the germline ends. CDR1 and CDR2 (germline): SQVTM, ANQGSEA. The length of the CDR3 is 11 residues.

V and J are TRBV7-8 and TRBJ2-3, with TRBD2 matching over 7 bases. V shed 5 bases and J 0 bases; nucleotides not matched to a gene: 5. CDR1 is SGHVS and CDR2 is FQNEAQ in the germline V gene. This CDR3 has 15 residues. The CDR3: CASSKRAGSTDTQYF. In DNA form, the CDR3 reads TGTGCCAGCAGCAAACGAGCGGGGAGCACAGATACGCAGTATTTT.

This clone has a single count. The gene calls are TRBV20-1 and TRBJ2-5; 8 bases are a match to TRBD1. Germline CDR1 is DFQATT and CDR2 is SNEGSKA (reference sequence). The CDR3 spans 11 residues. The CDR3 here is CSANRGETQYF. As DNA, the CDR3 is TGCAGCGCCAACAGGGGGGAGACCCAGTACTTC.

The chain carries TRBV27 and TRBJ2-7; the match to TRBD1 covers 7 bases. J lost 2 bases, V lost 6 bases, and 7 bases had no gene match. This CDR3 is built from 14 residues. Germline V lookup: CDR1 MNHEY, CDR2 SMNVEV (reference sequence). As DNA, the CDR3 is TGTGCCAGCAGGAGGAACAGGGGCCCCTACGAGCAGTACTTC. It translates to CASRRNRGPYEQYF.

The genes are TRBV30 and TRBJ1-4; 7 bases match TRBD1. CDR1 is GTSNPN, CDR2 SVGIG, per germline (reference sequence). This CDR3 has 12 residues. The V gene end was trimmed by 0 bases and the J gene end by 10 bases; junction bases not matched to a gene: 2. The CDR3 sequence is CAWSVSGGKLFF. The CDR3 bases are TGTGCCTGGAGTGTATCAGGGGGAAAACTGTTTTTT.

The chain joins TRBV19 to TRBJ2-3; 10 bases fit TRBD1. Germline values: CDR1 LNHDA, CDR2 SQIVND (reference sequence). V lost 5 bases and J lost 6; bases outside the gene matches: 5. This CDR3 spans 14 amino acids. The CDR3 sequence: CASSRQGAGDTQYF. CDR3 bases: TGTGCCAGTAGTCGACAGGGGGCCGGGGATACGCAGTATTTT.

This clone was counted once. The gene calls are TRBV6-6 and TRBJ1-6; no clear D. V lost 8 bases and J lost 6, with 14 bases in between. CDR1 and CDR2 (germline): MNHNY, SVGAGI (reference sequence). This CDR3 is built from 14 residues. The CDR3 DNA is TGTGCCAGCTCTAGGGAGGAGCGTAATTCACCCCTCCACTTT. Translation: CASSREERNSPLHF.

The rearrangement links TRBV6-5 to TRBJ1-1; the match to TRBD1 covers 7 bases. V shed 4 bases and J 1 base; nucleotides not matched to a gene: 6. The V gene's germline CDR1 is MNHEY and CDR2 SVGAGI. CDR3 length equals 15 residues. CDR3 DNA sequence: TGTGCCAGCAGTTGGAGGAGACAGGGGAACACTGAAGCTTTCTTT. It codes for CASSWRRQGNTEAFF.

The genes are TRBV19 and TRBJ1-1, with D maybe TRBD1 (5 bases). From germline, CDR1 is LNHDA and CDR2 SQIVND (reference sequence). CDR3 length: 11 residues. V was pared by 10 bases and J by 11 bases, with 17 bases between. As DNA, the CDR3 is TGTGCCACCTCGATGGAGCGGGGGGCTTTCTTT. Its protein product is CATSMERGAFF.

The chain combines TRBV7-2 with TRBJ2-3; 13 bases line up with TRBD2. The germline gives CDR1 SGHTA, CDR2 FQGNSA. This CDR3 comprises 14 residues. V shed 5 bases, J shed 12 bases, and the junction held 8 bases outside the gene matches. In nucleotides, the CDR3 is TGTGCCAGCAGCCCGGAACTAGCGGGGGGGCATCAGTATTTT. Its translation: CASSPELAGGHQYF.

The chain has TRBV6-1 and TRBJ1-2; D remains unclear. Germline lookup yields CDR1 MNHNS and CDR2 SASEGT. V was clipped by 8 bases and J by 3 bases, with 10 bases between them. The CDR3 is 12 amino acids. The CDR3 DNA sequence: TGTGCCAGCTCGCTAGGTTACTATGGCTACACCTTC. Encoded protein: CASSLGYYGYTF.

The rearrangement joins TRBV5-5 to TRBJ2-1; the D gene is possibly TRBD2 (6 bases). Germline V gene data show CDR1 as SGHKS and CDR2 as YYEKEE (reference sequence). The V gene lost 3 bases and the J gene lost 0 bases, with 10 bases spanning the gap. The CDR3 totals 15 residues. The CDR3 protein is CASSWGESSYNEQFF. The CDR3 DNA reads TGTGCCAGCAGCTGGGGGGAAAGCTCCTACAATGAGCAGTTCTTC.

The V and J genes are TRBV4-2 and TRBJ2-5, with 12 positions matching TRBD2. CDR3 size: 16 residues. Germline CDR1 is LGHNA and CDR2 is YNFKEQ. V shed 4 bases and J 0 bases; nucleotides not matched to a gene: 3. The CDR3: CASSRRLAGDQETQYF. CDR3 nucleotide sequence: TGTGCCAGCAGCCGCCGACTAGCGGGGGACCAAGAGACCCAGTACTTC.

The chain couples TRBV7-2 to TRBJ2-4; no firm D call. V lost 1 base to trimming and J lost 8 bases, with 6 bases between them. This CDR3 has 12 amino acids. The germline CDR1 and CDR2 sequences are SGHTA and FQGNSA. The CDR3 protein is CASSLVEDIQYF. CDR3 in DNA: TGTGCCAGCAGCTTAGTCGAGGACATTCAGTACTTC.

This chain joins TRBV7-2 and TRBJ1-6; D gene unclear. The length of the CDR3 is 15 residues. Trimming took off 5 bases at V and 8 bases at J, with 16 bases between the two ends. Per the germline V gene, CDR1 is SGHTA and CDR2 is FQGNSA. The CDR3 sequence: CASSQTQPQDSPLHF. The DNA for the CDR3 is TGTGCCAGCAGCCAAACACAGCCCCAGGATTCACCCCTCCACTTT.